The T cell receptor (beta chain) described here comes from a study of T cell responses to AZD1222 COVID-19 vaccine. Broader study findings: Females outnumbered males among donors, who were mostly white British; clonal diversity was possibly underestimated. Dominant CD4 TCR responses targeted spike regions 160-218 and 743-854. Spike-specific TCR breadth rose after two AZD1222 doses, and depth rose as well.

As regards this clone: What it recognizes is unknown.

TCRdb's table, derived via immunoSEQ multiplex PCR, lists solely in-frame clones and lacks some. There are about 140,000 clones in the sample; roughly 90% occur only once, and over 2.5% lies in the top ten. V was clipped by 2 bases and J by 6 bases, with 17 bases between them. There are 16 residues in the CDR3. CDR1 is MNHEY, CDR2 SMNVEV, per germline (reference sequence). The clonotype originates from an adult in good health. This specimen was peripheral blood, taken on day 0 of AZD1222 vaccination. The chain uses TRBV27 and TRBJ1-5; D is unclear. The DNA for the CDR3 is TGTGCCAGCAGTTTAAAGGGCACCGACGGGGTTCAGCCCCAGCATTTT. Its translation is CASSLKGTDGVQPQHF.